These 7 T cell receptor beta chains originate from one sample sequenced in a study of response to subunit inactivated influenza vaccine (dated by TCRdb to 2017 to 2018). Receptor amplification or capture employed RT-PCR. Sequencing instrument: Illumina HiSeq 2500. In TCRdb, the public reads were trimmed at Q25 with fastp and aligned with MiXCR, with productive beta chains retained. Rows with one shared CDR3 protein collapse into an entry with the most common genes and DNA. This sample holds 500,000 to 600,000 distinct CDR3 sequences; 12% were observed only once. Roughly 10% of the sample goes to the ten largest clones. This specimen consisted of PBMCs from blood, obtained on the day of vaccination. These receptors all come from a man aged 50 to 59 who received an inactivated influenza vaccine. Donor details come from another sample of the same person, matched by shared clones.

The chain uses TRBV20-1 and TRBJ1-1, with D tentatively TRBD1 (5 bases). The V and J ends lost 3 bases and 9 bases respectively, with 17 bases between them. This CDR3 has 13 amino acids. Germline assignment: CDR1 DFQATT and CDR2 SNEGSKA (reference sequence). The CDR3 here is CSARSGAKGKAFF. Here the CDR3 DNA reads TGCAGTGCTAGGTCCGGGGCCAAAGGGAAAGCTTTCTTT.

In its sample, this clonotype was seen many times. The CDR3 DNA follows: TGTGCCAGCGGAGGGGATACGCAGTATTTT. It translates to CASGGDTQYF. The genes are TRBV6-1 and TRBJ2-3; possible D gene TRBD2, 6 bases. CDR3 length: 10 amino acids. Germline V lookup: CDR1 MNHNS, CDR2 SASEGT. Deletions cut 8 bases from V and 6 bases from J, with 6 bases between.

In its sample, this clonotype was seen once. The rearrangement uses TRBV19 and TRBJ2-7; D is ambiguous. The CDR3 covers 15 residues. CDR1 is LNHDA and CDR2 is SQIVND in the germline V gene (reference sequence). V dropped 1 base and J dropped 3 bases, with 13 bases sitting between them. The CDR3: CASSIAISRLYEQYF. The CDR3 DNA sequence: TGTGCCAGTAGTATAGCCATCTCAAGACTCTACGAGCAGTACTTC.

The chain uses TRBV28 and TRBJ2-3; TRBD2 is a possible D gene (6 bases). The CDR3 totals 15 residues. The V gene lost 2 bases and the J gene lost 2 bases, with 11 bases spanning the gap. CDR1 is MDHEN, CDR2 SYDVKM, per germline. The CDR3 DNA sequence: TGTGCCAGCAGTTTACGGGGGACCGCCACAGATACGCAGTATTTT. It encodes CASSLRGTATDTQYF.

This clonotype was detected only a few times. V and J are TRBV10-3 and TRBJ2-1; D possibly corresponds to TRBD2 (6 bases). The CDR3 is 15 residues long. Trimming stripped 5 bases from V and 1 base from J, with 12 bases between. Germline CDR1 is ENHRY and CDR2 is SYGVKD. The CDR3 reads CAISPGGTSYNEQFF. In DNA, the CDR3 is TGTGCCATCAGTCCCGGCGGGACGTCCTACAATGAGCAGTTCTTC.

The table lists this clonotype with many counts. The chain links TRBV12-3 or TRBV12-4 to TRBJ2-2; 7 bases are a match to TRBD1. V lost 6 bases, J lost 4 bases, and 8 bases stayed unmatched. The CDR3 length is 15 residues. The chain's CDR3 is CASRQQGSSTGELFF. CDR3 sequence (DNA): TGTGCCAGCAGACAACAGGGGTCGAGCACCGGGGAGCTGTTTTTT.

This chain uses TRBV4-3 with TRBJ2-2; 7 positions agree with TRBD2. The trim removed 1 base at V and 3 bases at J, leaving 5 bases unmatched. The CDR3 is 16 residues long. Germline V gene lookup returns CDR1 LGHNA and CDR2 YSLEER. Here the CDR3 DNA reads TGCGCCAGCAGCCAAGTCACCCTAGCGGACACCGGGGAGCTGTTTTTT. This gives the protein CASSQVTLADTGELFF.